A single sample is the source of the 32 T cell receptor beta chains below, sequenced in a study of T cell responses to AZD1222 COVID-19 vaccine. Only in-frame clones appear in the TCRdb table, and some are missing; sequencing was by immunoSEQ multiplex PCR. The sample includes some 130,000 clones, 85% seen only once; the top ten take around 8.3%. Sequencing used peripheral blood, obtained 28 days after the second dose of the MenACWY control vaccine. The receptors here all came from an adult who received the MenACWY meningococcal vaccine as a control.

The chain couples TRBV18 to TRBJ2-1; D is unresolved. This CDR3 is 15 amino acids long. V was pared by 3 bases and J by 5 bases, with 14 bases between. The germline V gene encodes CDR1 KGHSH and CDR2 LQKENI. The DNA of the CDR3 is TGTGCCAGCTCACCCCCCCATGGAACTGACAATGAGCAGTTCTTC. It specifies CASSPPHGTDNEQFF.

V gene TRBV24-1 combines with J gene TRBJ2-5, with unresolved D. Trimming removed 3 bases at V and 5 bases at J, with 9 bases between. Germline V gene data show CDR1 as KGHDR and CDR2 as SFDVKD. The CDR3 runs 13 residues. CDR3 region: CATSDHPSETQYF. The DNA of the CDR3 is TGTGCCACCAGTGATCATCCAAGTGAGACCCAGTACTTC.

The chain joins TRBV11-2 to TRBJ1-4, with a weak D call TRBD1 (6 bases). V was clipped by 2 bases and J by 7 bases, with 20 bases between them. The CDR3 is made up of 17 amino acids. Germline values: CDR1 SGHAT, CDR2 FQNNGV. The CDR3: CASSLFPRGGRGEKLFF. The DNA of the CDR3 is TGTGCCAGCAGCTTATTCCCCCGGGGGGGCAGAGGTGAAAAACTGTTTTTT.

The rearrangement uses TRBV2 and TRBJ1-5; D remains ambiguous. Trimming took 3 bases from V and 3 from J, leaving 9 bases between them. Germline assignment: CDR1 SNHLY and CDR2 FYNNEI. This CDR3 region has 14 residues. Here the CDR3 DNA reads TGTGCCAGCAGTGATAACAGCTACAATCAGCCCCAGCATTTT. It yields the protein CASSDNSYNQPQHF.

The V call is TRBV7-3, the J call TRBJ2-7, with 8 nucleotides matching TRBD2. The germline V gene encodes CDR1 SGHTA and CDR2 FQGTGA. The CDR3 is 14 residues long. V was pared by 4 bases and J by 5 bases, with 7 bases of the junction left unmatched. CDR3 loop: CASSSGGGRNEQYF. The CDR3, as DNA: TGTGCCAGCAGCTCGGGCGGGGGGCGGAACGAGCAGTACTTC.

The chain recombines TRBV15 with TRBJ1-3; 8 bases are shared with TRBD1. The germline V gene encodes CDR1 LNHNV and CDR2 YYDKDF (reference sequence). Trimming took 11 bases from V and 4 from J; bases not matched to a gene: 7. CDR3 length: 13 amino acids. This CDR3 is CASATGVGNTIYF. CDR3 sequence (DNA): TGTGCCTCGGCGACAGGGGTAGGAAACACCATATATTTT.

This chain uses TRBV5-1 with TRBJ1-3, with D uncertain. Germline lookup yields CDR1 SGHRS and CDR2 YFSETQ. CDR3 length: 14 amino acids. The germline V and J ends were trimmed by 4 bases and 3 bases, with 11 bases remaining between them. The DNA of the CDR3 is TGCGCCAGCAGCGATCCGGGATTTGGAAACACCATATATTTT. Protein: CASSDPGFGNTIYF.

The chain combines TRBV24-1 with TRBJ2-7; tentatively, D is TRBD2 (6 bases). V gave up 6 bases and J gave up 2 bases, with 13 bases separating them. Germline CDR1 and CDR2: KGHDR and SFDVKD. CDR3 size: 14 residues. The DNA of the CDR3 is TGTGCCACCAGTCCCGGAGGGACGACCTACGAGCAGTACTTC. As protein: CATSPGGTTYEQYF.

V is TRBV11-2 and J is TRBJ1-1; D remains unclear. Germline V gives CDR1 SGHAT, CDR2 FQNNGV. Trimming removed 5 bases at V and 0 bases at J, with 10 bases between. CDR3 size: 14 residues. In DNA form, the CDR3 reads TGTGCCAGCAGCCCCCGCGCCATGAACACTGAAGCTTTCTTT. Its protein is CASSPRAMNTEAFF. The whole variable domain, filled in from reference TRBV11-2 and TRBJ1-1, reads EAGVAQSPRYKIIEKRQSVAFWCNPISGHATLYWYQQILGQGPKLLIQFQNNGVVDDSQLPKDRFSAERLKGVDSTLKIQPAKLEDSAVYLCASSPRAMNTEAFFGQGTRLTVV.

This chain links TRBV10-2 with TRBJ1-2; D may be TRBD1 (5 bases). Deletions cut 2 bases from V and 4 bases from J, with 8 bases between. This CDR3 is built from 13 residues. Germline loops: CDR1 WSHSY, CDR2 SAAADI. The chain's CDR3 is CASSEAGSYGYTF. As DNA, the CDR3 is TGCGCCAGCAGTGAGGCAGGGAGCTATGGCTACACCTTC.

This clone was detected once. The rearrangement joins TRBV11-1 to TRBJ1-5; D may be TRBD1 (5 bases). Per germline, CDR1 SGHAT and CDR2 FQDESV (reference sequence). V was shortened by 3 bases and J by 3 bases, with 9 bases between the two germline ends. This CDR3 contains 14 residues. CDR3 loop: CASSFAGPNQPQHF. CDR3 DNA: TGTGCCAGCAGCTTTGCAGGGCCCAATCAGCCCCAGCATTTT.

A single count supports this clone. This chain uses TRBV9 with TRBJ1-3; the D gene is possibly TRBD1 (6 bases). Per the germline V gene, CDR1 is SGDLS and CDR2 is YYNGEE. V was trimmed by 2 bases and J by 0 bases, leaving 6 bases between them. The CDR3 length is 14 residues. The CDR3 loop is CASSVRGSGNTIYF. The CDR3 bases are TGTGCCAGCAGCGTCAGGGGCTCTGGAAACACCATATATTTT.

This rearrangement joins TRBV18 to TRBJ2-1; maybe TRBD2 (6 bases). V lost 2 bases, J lost 10 bases, and 15 bases lay in between. CDR1 and CDR2 from the germline V gene are KGHSH and LQKENI. This CDR3 has 14 amino acids. The CDR3 DNA sequence: TGTGCCAGCTCACCATTGGATGGGCGGGGCGAGCAGTTCTTC. Encoded protein: CASSPLDGRGEQFF.

This sequence joins TRBV5-1 and TRBJ1-2; maybe TRBD1 (6 bases). From germline, CDR1 is SGHRS and CDR2 YFSETQ. V was pared by 2 bases and J by 8 bases, with 13 bases between. CDR3 length equals 13 residues. The CDR3 region is CASSLPGAMGYTF. The CDR3 region has the DNA TGCGCCAGCAGCTTACCAGGGGCTATGGGCTACACCTTC.

The chain couples TRBV28 to TRBJ1-5; D unclear. With 8 bases removed from V and 3 bases from J, the gap between germline ends came to 14 bases. Germline lookup yields CDR1 MDHEN and CDR2 SYDVKM. This CDR3 contains 14 residues. This chain's CDR3 is CASRPGWTNQPQHF. In DNA form, the CDR3 reads TGTGCCAGCCGACCTGGTTGGACCAATCAGCCCCAGCATTTT.

This clone has more than one count but fewer than ten. V and J are TRBV29-1 and TRBJ2-7, with D hard to call. Germline CDR1 SQVTM, CDR2 ANQGSEA. The CDR3 has 12 residues. Trimming stripped 4 bases from V and 2 bases from J, with 9 bases between. CDR3 sequence reads: CSVGDGPYEQYF. CDR3 coding DNA: TGCAGCGTTGGCGACGGACCCTACGAGCAGTACTTC.

This chain joins TRBV5-1 and TRBJ1-1; 7 positions match TRBD1. Germline loops: CDR1 SGHRS, CDR2 YFSETQ. Trimming removed 5 bases from V and 0 bases from J; junction bases left unmatched: 7. The CDR3 consists of 15 residues. The CDR3 spells CASSPRQGMNTEAFF. CDR3 in DNA: TGCGCCAGCAGTCCCCGACAGGGTATGAACACTGAAGCTTTCTTT.

The V call is TRBV11-1, the J call TRBJ2-2, with D uncertain. The V gene lost 1 base and the J gene lost 4 bases, with 7 bases spanning the gap. This CDR3 region has 14 residues. Germline-derived CDR1 and CDR2 are SGHAT and FQDESV (reference sequence). The CDR3 is CASSLVRGTGELFF. For the CDR3, the DNA is TGTGCCAGCAGCTTAGTGAGAGGCACCGGGGAGCTGTTTTTT.

The chain has TRBV19 and TRBJ1-2, with D maybe TRBD1 (5 bases). CDR3 size: 14 residues. Germline-derived CDR1 and CDR2 are LNHDA and SQIVND (reference sequence). Trimming shortened V by 8 bases and J by 4 bases, and 17 bases separated the two germline ends. The CDR3 is CASRILGQGYGYTF. CDR3 bases: TGTGCCAGTCGCATTTTGGGGCAGGGCTATGGCTACACCTTC.

This clone was found once. The chain joins TRBV4-1 to TRBJ1-2; D gene uncertain. The length of the CDR3 is 12 residues. CDR1 is MGHRA, CDR2 YSYEKL, per germline. Trimming stripped 8 bases from V and 2 bases from J, with 9 bases between. CDR3 sequence reads: CASSQENYGYTF. For the CDR3, the DNA is TGCGCCAGCTCCCAGGAGAACTATGGCTACACCTTC.

V and J are TRBV5-6 and TRBJ2-6, with D possibly matching TRBD1 (5 bases). This CDR3 is built from 16 residues. The germline V and J ends were trimmed by 2 bases and 0 bases, with 9 bases remaining between them. Germline V lookup: CDR1 SGHDT, CDR2 YYEEEE. The CDR3 protein is CASSFHRISGANVLTF. In DNA form, the CDR3 reads TGTGCCAGCAGCTTTCACAGGATCTCTGGGGCCAACGTCCTGACTTTC.

The genes are TRBV15 and TRBJ1-5, with TRBD1 as a possible D gene (6 bases). This CDR3 region has 15 residues. Germline assignment: CDR1 LNHNV and CDR2 YYDKDF (reference sequence). Trimming stripped 0 bases from V and 6 bases from J, with 12 bases between. CDR3 nucleotides: TGTGCCACCAGCAGAGAAGGTCAGGGGCTTCAGCCCCAGCATTTT. Amino acids: CATSREGQGLQPQHF.

The rearrangement links TRBV14 to TRBJ2-5; 9 nucleotides line up with TRBD1. The CDR3 is 15 residues long. V trimming: 4 bases; J trimming: 4 bases; junction bases outside the gene matches: 7. CDR1 and CDR2 from the germline V gene are SGHDN and FVKESK. Here the CDR3 DNA reads TGTGCCAGCAGCCCACCGGGACAGGGCCGAGAGACCCAGTACTTC. Translated, it gives CASSPPGQGRETQYF.

The J gene is TRBJ2-5, the V gene TRBV5-1; unclear D gene. This CDR3 has 16 residues. In germline, CDR1 is SGHRS, CDR2 YFSETQ. The V end lost 0 bases, the J end lost 2 bases, and 14 bases lay between the germline ends. CDR3 DNA: TGCGCCAGCAGCTTGGGAGGCTGGGTTCAACAAGAGACCCAGTACTTC. Amino acids: CASSLGGWVQQETQYF. Combining the CDR3 with reference TRBV5-1 and TRBJ2-5 gives the whole variable domain KAGVTQTPRYLIKTRGQQVTLSCSPISGHRSVSWYQQTPGQGLQFLFEYFSETQRNKGNFPGRFSGRQFSNSRSEMNVSTLELGDSALYLCASSLGGWVQQETQYFGPGTRLLVL.

The J gene is TRBJ2-7, the V gene TRBV9, with a possible D match to TRBD2 (6 bases). The CDR3 is 13 residues long. Germline V CDR1 and CDR2: SGDLS, YYNGEE. Trimming removed 3 bases at V and 6 bases at J, with 13 bases between. This chain's CDR3 is CASSADLGGEQYF. For the CDR3, the DNA is TGTGCCAGCAGCGCGGACTTGGGAGGCGAGCAGTACTTC.

The rearrangement joins TRBV6-4 to TRBJ2-1, with D possibly called TRBD1 or TRBD2 (5 bases each). The CDR3 loop spans 16 amino acids. Deletions cut 0 bases from V and 0 bases from J, with 9 bases between. From germline, CDR1 is MRHNA and CDR2 SNTAGT. CDR3 nucleotides: TGTGCCAGCAGTGACTCGGCAGGGAGCTCCTACAATGAGCAGTTCTTC. This gives the protein CASSDSAGSSYNEQFF.

The J gene is TRBJ1-2, the V gene TRBV5-1, with TRBD1 matching over 7 bases. Germline assignment: CDR1 SGHRS and CDR2 YFSETQ. Losses at the gene ends were 4 bases for V and 10 bases for J; bases not matched to a gene: 10. The CDR3 totals 13 residues. In nucleotides, the CDR3 is TGCGCCAGCAGCACGACAGGGTCCGGTGACTACACCTTC. Protein: CASSTTGSGDYTF. The full variable domain, completed using reference TRBV5-1 and TRBJ1-2, is KAGVTQTPRYLIKTRGQQVTLSCSPISGHRSVSWYQQTPGQGLQFLFEYFSETQRNKGNFPGRFSGRQFSNSRSEMNVSTLELGDSALYLCASSTTGSGDYTFGSGTRLTVV.

The CDR3 DNA is TGTGCCAGCAGTCTATCCGGGACCCTGGGGGAAAAACTGTTTTTT. It specifies CASSLSGTLGEKLFF. The J gene is TRBJ1-4, the V gene TRBV5-4; D possibly corresponds to TRBD1 (5 bases). V was trimmed by 5 bases and J by 8 bases, leaving 19 bases between them. The CDR3 sequence is 15 residues long. Germline V gene sequence: CDR1 SGHNT, CDR2 YYREEE (reference sequence).

The chain joins TRBV5-6 to TRBJ2-3; tentatively, D is TRBD2 (6 bases). V dropped 10 bases and J dropped 0 bases, with 15 bases sitting between them. The CDR3 runs to 14 residues. Germline V gene data show CDR1 as SGHDT and CDR2 as YYEEEE. CDR3 sequence (DNA): TGTGCCTCCGGGGGTGGGGGAAGCACAGATACGCAGTATTTT. Encoded protein: CASGGGGSTDTQYF.

CDR3 bases: TGTGCCAGCAGCTTACAAGCGGGGATGACAGATACGCAGTATTTT. Amino acid sequence: CASSLQAGMTDTQYF. V and J are TRBV11-3 and TRBJ2-3, with 7 bases lining up with TRBD2. The CDR3 covers 15 residues. CDR1 SGHNT and CDR2 YENEEA come from the germline V gene. J gave up 3 bases and V 2 bases, and 5 bases lay outside the gene matches.

The chain uses TRBV6-5 and TRBJ1-5; 9 nucleotides align to TRBD1. The CDR3 has 14 residues. The V and J ends lost 8 bases and 4 bases, in that order; junction bases with no gene match: 6. Germline CDR1 MNHEY, CDR2 SVGAGI. CDR3 bases: TGTGCCAGCTCCTGGGACAGGGCTAATCAGCCCCAGCATTTT. As protein: CASSWDRANQPQHF.

This rearrangement joins TRBV5-4 to TRBJ2-5; possible D gene TRBD2, 6 bases. The germline gives CDR1 SGHNT, CDR2 YYREEE (reference sequence). V lost 4 bases, J lost 4 bases, and 14 bases lay in between. This CDR3 has 14 amino acids. CDR3 DNA: TGTGCCAGCAGCCCGGGCTACGGGGGAGAGACCCAGTACTTC. This gives the protein CASSPGYGGETQYF.